These T cell receptor beta chains were read from a single sample in a study of CD8 T cells in Susac syndrome. MiXCR was run by TCRdb on the immunoSEQ multiplex PCR reads, yielding one entry per CDR3 protein. The sample consists of approximately 120,000 distinct CDR3 sequences, about 96% of them appearing once. Specimen: CD4+ T cells from PBMCs. These receptor sequences come from a human donor in good health. Each CDR3 is given without its conserved first and last residue. A D gene is named only where the DNA matches it firmly.

v_call	j_call	d_call	cdr3_aa
TRBV4-2	TRBJ1-2	TRBD1	ASSQEPGQGYYGYT
TRBV24-1	TRBJ2-1	.	ATSRSENEQF
TRBV19	TRBJ1-2	TRBD1	ASIKTGTGYNYGYT
TRBV5-6	TRBJ2-7	TRBD2	ASSRDLAGLREQY
TRBV24-1	TRBJ2-3	.	ATSDPGQLSTDTQY
TRBV6-6	TRBJ2-3	.	ASSYTVLVDTQY
TRBV18	TRBJ2-5	.	ASSPNGGQETQY
TRBV28	TRBJ2-5	TRBD2	ASSSASGGETQY
TRBV5-1	TRBJ1-5	.	ASSLAGYQPQH
TRBV15	TRBJ2-2	TRBD1	ATSNSGTGYGELF
TRBV3-1	TRBJ2-5	.	ASSHLLRTEETQY
TRBV21-1	TRBJ2-5	.	ASSERSGAGFEETQY
TRBV2	TRBJ1-5	.	ASSPGTSNQPQH
TRBV2	TRBJ1-2	.	ASMGPFGGYT
TRBV5-1	TRBJ2-7	.	ASSVDTVTYEQY
TRBV19	TRBJ1-4	TRBD1	ASYGTAKLF
TRBV29-1	TRBJ2-5	.	SATGAQETQY
TRBV5-1	TRBJ2-7	.	ASSVGQGEQY
TRBV4-1	TRBJ2-1	TRBD2	ASSHPLVGGARDEQF
TRBV6-6	TRBJ2-7	.	ASSYTGRGGNEQY